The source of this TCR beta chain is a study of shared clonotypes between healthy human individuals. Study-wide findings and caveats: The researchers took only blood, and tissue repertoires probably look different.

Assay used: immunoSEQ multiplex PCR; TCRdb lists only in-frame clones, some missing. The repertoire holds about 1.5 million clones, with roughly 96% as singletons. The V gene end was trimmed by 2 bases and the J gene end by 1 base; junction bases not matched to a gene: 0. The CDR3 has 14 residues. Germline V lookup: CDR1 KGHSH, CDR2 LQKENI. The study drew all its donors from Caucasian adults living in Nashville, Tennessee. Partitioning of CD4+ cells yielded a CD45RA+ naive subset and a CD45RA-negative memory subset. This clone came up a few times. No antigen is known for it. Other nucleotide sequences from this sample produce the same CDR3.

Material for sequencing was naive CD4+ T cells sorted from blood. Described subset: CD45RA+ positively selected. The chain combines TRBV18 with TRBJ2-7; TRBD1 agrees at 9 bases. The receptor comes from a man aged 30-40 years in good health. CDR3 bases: TGTGCCAGCTCACCAGGGACAGGGTCCTACGAGCAGTACTTC. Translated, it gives CASSPGTGSYEQYF.